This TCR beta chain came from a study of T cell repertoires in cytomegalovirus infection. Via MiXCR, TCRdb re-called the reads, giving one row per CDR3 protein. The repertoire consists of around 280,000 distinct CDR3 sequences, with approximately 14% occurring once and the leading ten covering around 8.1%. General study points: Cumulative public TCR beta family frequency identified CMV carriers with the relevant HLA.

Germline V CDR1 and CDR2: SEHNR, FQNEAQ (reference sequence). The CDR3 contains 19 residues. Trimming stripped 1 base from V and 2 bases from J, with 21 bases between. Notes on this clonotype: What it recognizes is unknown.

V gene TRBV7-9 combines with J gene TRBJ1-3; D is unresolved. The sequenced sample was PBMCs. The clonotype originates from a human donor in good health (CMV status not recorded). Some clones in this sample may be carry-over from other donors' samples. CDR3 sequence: CASSLVIRTVRTPGNTIYF. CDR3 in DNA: TGTGCCAGCAGCTTAGTGATCCGAACGGTCAGGACTCCTGGAAACACCATATATTTT.